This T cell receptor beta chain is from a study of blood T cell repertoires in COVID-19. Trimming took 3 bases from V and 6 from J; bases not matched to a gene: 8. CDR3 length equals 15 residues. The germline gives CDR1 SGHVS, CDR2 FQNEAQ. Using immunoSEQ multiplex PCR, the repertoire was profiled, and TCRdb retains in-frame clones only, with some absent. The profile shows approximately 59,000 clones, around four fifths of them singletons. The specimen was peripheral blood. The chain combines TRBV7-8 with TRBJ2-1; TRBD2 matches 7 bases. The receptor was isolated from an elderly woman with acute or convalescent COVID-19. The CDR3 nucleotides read TGTGCCAGCAGCTTGGGAAGCGGGATGGTCAATGAGCAGTTCTTC. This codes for CASSLGSGMVNEQFF.